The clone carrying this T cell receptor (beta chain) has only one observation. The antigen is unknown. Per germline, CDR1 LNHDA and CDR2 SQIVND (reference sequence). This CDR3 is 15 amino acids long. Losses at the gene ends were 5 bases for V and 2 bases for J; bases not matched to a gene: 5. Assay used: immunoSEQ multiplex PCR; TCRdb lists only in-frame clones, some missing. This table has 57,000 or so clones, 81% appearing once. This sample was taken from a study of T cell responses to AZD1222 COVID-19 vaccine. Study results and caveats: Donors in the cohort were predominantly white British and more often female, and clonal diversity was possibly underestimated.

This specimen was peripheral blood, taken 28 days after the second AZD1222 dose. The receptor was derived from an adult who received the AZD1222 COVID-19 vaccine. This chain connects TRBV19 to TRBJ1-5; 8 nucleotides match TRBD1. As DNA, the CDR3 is TGTGCCAGTAGTTCGACAGGGGCGCGCAATCAGCCCCAGCATTTT. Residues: CASSSTGARNQPQHF.